This TCR beta chain was sequenced during a study of cytomegalovirus exposure and HLA in healthy donors. Study results and limitations: Among the most significant clusters, several appeared linked to common viral pathogens in a later analysis. In a later analysis, across HLA loci, associated TCR counts were highest for DRB1, lowest for HLA-C. What TCR beta sequences reportedly achieved was accurate prediction of HLA-A and HLA-B alleles in most subjects.

The PCR contained 60 Vbeta and 13 Jbeta primers. Clones were read by immunoSEQ multiplex PCR, and TCRdb kept only the in-frame ones, dropping some. The sample carries under 150,000 clones, approximately 83% recorded once. The CDR3 sequence is 17 residues long. As concerns this clone: Its cognate antigen is unknown.

Input material: PBMCs. This receptor was identified in a male donor in good health and CMV-seronegative. V usage is TRBV12-2 and J usage is TRBJ2-3; TRBD2 reflects the table's D call only, with no check against the DNA. TRBV12-2 is labeled a pseudogene. DNA for the CDR3: TGTGCAAGTCGCCTACGGAGGCGAAGATGCCGCACAGATACGCAGTATTTT. Protein sequence: CASRLRRRRCRTDTQYF.